This entry features one T cell receptor beta chain sequence. This record belongs to a study of T cell changes during pregnancy in multiple sclerosis. This CDR3 has 14 residues. Trimming at V came to 3 bases and at J to 6 bases, leaving 11 bases not matched to a gene. Germline V CDR1 and CDR2: GTSNPN, SVGIG (reference sequence). Produced via immunoSEQ multiplex PCR; TCRdb's table is partial and in-frame only. This table has approximately 37,000 clones, 90% to 95% appearing once. Sequences were derived from peripheral blood, sampled in the third trimester of pregnancy. The chain couples TRBV30 to TRBJ2-7; 7 bases map to TRBD2. This sequence originates from a female donor with multiple sclerosis, enrolled in a pregnancy study. For the CDR3, the DNA is TGTGCCTGGAGCACTCCAAGCGGGAACTCCGAGCAGTACTTC. Translating gives CAWSTPSGNSEQYF.